A single sample gave rise to the 5 T cell receptor beta chains below, sequenced in a study of T cells in Graves' hyperthyroidism and ophthalmopathy. It was RNA transcripts that yielded the amplified TCR beta CDR3 regions. Carried out on the TCR CDR3, a first-round RT-PCR used the HTBI primer set. MiXCR, applied by TCRdb to the multiplex PCR reads, yields one record per CDR3 protein. The table lists around 600,000 distinct CDR3 sequences, 12% to 15% of them singletons. Sequencing was carried out using blood. These receptors were taken from a woman between 18 and 29 years old with Graves' ophthalmopathy.

This clonotype was observed many times. The rearrangement uses TRBV5-5 and TRBJ1-1, with TRBD1 matching 9 bases. V was clipped by 3 bases and J by 6 bases; unmatched bases: 0. Germline V gives CDR1 SGHKS, CDR2 YYEKEE (reference sequence). This CDR3 has 12 amino acids. CDR3 DNA: TGTGCCAGCAGCTGGACAGGGGCTGAAGCTTTCTTT. Encoded protein: CASSWTGAEAFF.

This chain connects TRBV7-2 to TRBJ2-1; D unclear. Per germline, CDR1 SGHTA and CDR2 FQGNSA. V gave up 2 bases and J gave up 3 bases, with 14 bases separating them. The CDR3 runs 16 residues. CDR3 sequence (DNA): TGTGCCAGCAGCTTAACTGGTACAGCCCACTACAATGAGCAGTTCTTC. Its translation: CASSLTGTAHYNEQFF.

In this sample, this clonotype turned up once. The genes are TRBV7-9 and TRBJ2-1, with 9 nucleotides matching TRBD2. This CDR3 has 15 residues. V lost 5 bases to trimming and J lost 7 bases; unmatched junction nucleotides: 9. Looked up from germline, CDR1 is SEHNR and CDR2 is FQNEAQ (reference sequence). CDR3 nucleotide sequence: TGTGCCAGCAGCGAGTGGACTAGCGAGGGGAATGAGCAGTTCTTC. Its translation is CASSEWTSEGNEQFF.

In this sample, this clonotype turned up many times. The V call is TRBV2, the J call TRBJ2-7; 9 nucleotides line up with TRBD2. The CDR3 runs to 17 residues. The V and J ends lost 6 bases and 2 bases, in that order; junction bases with no gene match: 14. CDR1 SNHLY and CDR2 FYNNEI come from the germline V gene. CDR3 nucleotide sequence: TGTGCCAGCAGGACATGGGGCCTAGCGGGGACCACCTACGAGCAGTACTTC. Protein product: CASRTWGLAGTTYEQYF.

This clonotype has more than one count but fewer than ten. J is TRBJ2-1 and V is TRBV19; a weak D match, TRBD2 (5 bases). Germline values: CDR1 LNHDA, CDR2 SQIVND (reference sequence). Trimming removed 4 bases from V and 13 bases from J, with 26 bases in between. This CDR3 has 16 residues. The CDR3 DNA reads TGTGCCAGTAGTAAAGGGTCCCCGCAACTAGGCTGGAACCAGTTCTTC. This codes for CASSKGSPQLGWNQFF.